The T cell receptor (beta chain) described here comes from a study of blood T cell repertoires in COVID-19. Background on the study: T cells, B-cell-depleted T cells, or PBMCs supplied cDNA or gDNA.

The V gene lost 2 bases and the J gene lost 5 bases, with 13 bases spanning the gap. The CDR3 is made up of 15 amino acids. Germline loops: CDR1 GTSNPN, CDR2 SVGIG (reference sequence). Enrolled through a virtual design, the participants were between about 18 and 100 years of age and came from under 30 US areas. Only in-frame clones appear in the TCRdb table, and some are missing; sequencing was by immunoSEQ multiplex PCR. The data hold some 270,000 clones, with around 92% observed a single time. This chain connects TRBV30 to TRBJ2-6; D possibly corresponds to TRBD1 (5 bases). Sequencing was performed on PBMCs or T cells enriched from blood (not recorded which). The TCR comes from a woman between 55 and 75 years old who had recovered from COVID-19. Written as DNA, the CDR3 is TGTGCCTGGAGTATCAGGGCCTCCTGGGCCAACGTCCTGACTTTC. It yields the protein CAWSIRASWANVLTF.